This is a list of T cell receptor beta chains from one sample in a study of identical twins. MiXCR, applied by TCRdb to the 5' RACE reads, yields one record per CDR3 protein. The sample records some 1,600,000 distinct CDR3 sequences, around a third being singletons. The source material was cord blood. The receptors here all came from a newborn girl in good health. CDR3s include the opening cysteine and the closing phenylalanine or tryptophan. D genes are given only for firm matches. Rows give clone size only sometimes, using once, few, many, or a class for an expanded clone.

>TRBV27|few|TRBJ2-1|TRBD2
CASSLTSGGPISYNEQFF
TGTGCCAGCAGTTTGACTAGCGGGGGACCTATCTCCTACAATGAGCAGTTCTTC
>TRBV21-1|NA|TRBJ1-4|NA
CAGSSRAAEKLFF
TGTGCCGGCAGCTCACGGGCCGCAGAAAAACTGTTTTTT
>TRBV7-2|NA|TRBJ2-7|TRBD1
CASGAQGISYNEQYF
TGTGCCAGCGGGGCACAGGGGATCTCCTACAATGAGCAGTACTTC
>TRBV6-2/TRBV6-3|few|TRBJ2-3|TRBD2
CASTKGLAAGGTQYF
TGTGCCAGCACCAAGGGACTAGCGGCAGGAGGAACGCAGTATTTT
>TRBV28|few|TRBJ2-7|NA
CASSLSWTREQYF
TGTGCCAGCAGTTTATCATGGACGAGAGAGCAGTACTTC
>TRBV12-3/TRBV12-4|NA|TRBJ2-5|TRBD2
CASAAGRQETQYF
TGTGCCAGCGCCGCCGGGAGGCAAGAGACCCAGTACTTC
>TRBV5-1|few|TRBJ2-1|TRBD2
CASSLQGLAGGAYNEQFF
TGCGCCAGCAGCTTACAAGGACTAGCGGGGGGGGCCTACAATGAGCAGTTCTTC
>TRBV20-1|few|TRBJ2-1|NA
CSASMPPGSYNEQFF
TGCAGTGCTAGTATGCCTCCGGGCTCCTACAATGAGCAGTTCTTC
>TRBV3-1|NA|TRBJ2-2|NA
CASSQVLVVTGELFF
TGTGCCAGCAGCCAAGTATTGGTTGTCACCGGGGAGCTGTTTTTT
>TRBV4-2|few|TRBJ1-4|NA
CASSQDKPGRRFGEKLFF
TGTGCCAGCAGCCAAGATAAACCGGGACGGAGGTTTGGTGAAAAACTGTTTTTT
>TRBV20-1|NA|TRBJ1-1|NA
CSARDNGRWDTEAFF
TGCAGTGCTAGAGATAATGGCAGGTGGGACACTGAAGCTTTCTTT
>TRBV4-2|NA|TRBJ1-2|NA
CASSQIDRGGYTF
TGTGCCAGCAGCCAGATAGACCGGGGTGGCTACACCTTC
>TRBV7-6|few|TRBJ2-1|TRBD2
CASRESSGSSYNEQFF
TGTGCCAGCAGAGAGAGTAGCGGGAGCTCCTACAATGAGCAGTTCTTC
>TRBV29-1|NA|TRBJ2-7|NA
CSAGEGGFYNEQYF
TGCAGCGCGGGGGAAGGAGGGTTTTACAATGAGCAGTACTTC
>TRBV20-1|few|TRBJ1-5|NA
CSAKRGDQPQHF
TGCAGTGCTAAGAGAGGAGATCAGCCCCAGCATTTT
>TRBV12-3/TRBV12-4|NA|TRBJ2-7|TRBD2
CASSFSGGSEQYF
TGTGCCAGCAGTTTTAGCGGGGGGAGCGAGCAGTACTTC
>TRBV20-1|NA|TRBJ1-4|NA
CSARPQDRLDGGKLFF
TGCAGTGCTAGGCCCCAAGACAGGTTGGATGGGGGAAAACTGTTTTTT
>TRBV6-5|few|TRBJ1-4|TRBD1
CASSYSRGQGGEKLFF
TGTGCCAGCAGTTACTCGAGGGGGCAGGGAGGTGAAAAACTGTTTTTT
>TRBV4-1|few|TRBJ2-3|TRBD2
CASSPGGSKGTDTQYF
TGCGCCAGCAGCCCGGGCGGGAGCAAGGGCACAGATACGCAGTATTTT
>TRBV15|NA|TRBJ2-7|NA
CATQDTHSYEQYF
TGTGCCACCCAGGACACGCACTCCTACGAGCAGTACTTC
>TRBV27|NA|TRBJ2-3|NA
CASSLGRLRRGTDTQYF
TGTGCCAGCAGTTTAGGACGGTTACGTCGAGGCACAGATACGCAGTATTTT
>TRBV9|NA|TRBJ1-1|NA
CASSVDGRHTEAFF
TGTGCCAGCAGCGTAGACGGTCGACACACTGAAGCTTTCTTT